Each of the 15 T cell receptor beta chains below was sequenced from the same sample in a study of cytomegalovirus exposure and HLA in healthy donors. PCR amplification relied on 60 Vbeta primers (plus 13 Jbeta primers). The method was immunoSEQ multiplex PCR; TCRdb's version includes in-frame clones alone and lacks a portion of them. Altogether about 190,000 clones are present, about four fifths being singletons, with the ten largest covering 2.4%. The sequenced sample consisted of PBMCs. The receptor source for this set is a male donor in good health and CMV-seronegative.

This clone is a singleton in its sample. This chain's CDR3 is CASRAPKSGNTGELFF. DNA for the CDR3: TGTGCCAGCCGAGCCCCGAAAAGCGGCAACACCGGGGAGCTGTTTTTT. This chain joins TRBV25-1 and TRBJ2-2; D perhaps matches TRBD2 (5 bases). From germline, CDR1 is MGHDK and CDR2 SYGVNS. CDR3 length equals 16 residues. V dropped 8 bases and J dropped 2 bases, with 18 bases sitting between them.

CDR3 coding DNA: TGCGCCAGCAGCCCAAGTTTGGGGGGGTCCTACGAGCAGTACTTC. Translated, it gives CASSPSLGGSYEQYF. The chain links TRBV4-1 to TRBJ2-7, with 7 nucleotides matching TRBD2. The CDR3 extends over 15 amino acids. Losses at the gene ends were 4 bases for V and 1 base for J; bases not matched to a gene: 7. CDR1 and CDR2 (germline): MGHRA, YSYEKL.

The chain has TRBV11-1 and TRBJ2-2; D gene unclear. Germline V gene sequence: CDR1 SGHAT, CDR2 FQDESV (reference sequence). With 3 bases removed from V and 4 bases from J, the gap between germline ends came to 12 bases. The CDR3 contains 15 residues. CDR3 residues: CASSFSTVSTGELFF. The DNA for the CDR3 is TGTGCCAGCAGCTTTAGTACAGTATCCACCGGGGAGCTGTTTTTT.

CDR3 coding DNA: TGTGCCAGCAGTGGAGGAAACCGGTTTTACATGAACACTGAAGCTTTCTTT. Encoded protein: CASSGGNRFYMNTEAFF. The rearrangement uses TRBV6-1 and TRBJ1-1; no clear D gene. CDR1 and CDR2 (germline): MNHNS, SASEGT. There are 17 residues in the CDR3. Deletions cut 4 bases from V and 0 bases from J, with 18 bases between.

This clone has only a few counts. This sequence joins TRBV18 and TRBJ1-4; the D gene is possibly TRBD1 (5 bases). Germline lookup yields CDR1 KGHSH and CDR2 LQKENI. Trimming stripped 6 bases from V and 5 bases from J, with 16 bases between. This CDR3 is 15 amino acids long. The CDR3 is CASSTTGAPNEKLFF. CDR3 sequence (DNA): TGTGCCAGCTCTACCACAGGAGCGCCGAATGAAAAACTGTTTTTT.

This chain connects TRBV30 to TRBJ2-2; TRBD2 aligns across 11 bases. The germline CDR1 and CDR2 sequences are GTSNPN and SVGIG (reference sequence). V lost 2 bases to trimming and J lost 6 bases; unmatched junction nucleotides: 5. This CDR3 contains 15 residues. The CDR3 DNA follows: TGTGCCTGGAGTAGGCTAGCGGGGGGCCCCGGGGAGCTGTTTTTT. Protein sequence: CAWSRLAGGPGELFF.

V gene TRBV5-8 combines with J gene TRBJ1-4, with 7 bases fitting TRBD1. The CDR3 has 16 amino acids. J gave up 0 bases and V 4 bases, and 6 bases lay outside the gene matches. Germline V gene sequence: CDR1 SGHTS, CDR2 YDEGEE. The DNA for the CDR3 is TGTGCCAGCAGCGGTAGACAGGGCCCAACTAATGAAAAACTGTTTTTT. It encodes CASSGRQGPTNEKLFF.

In its sample, this clone was seen a few times. The J gene is TRBJ2-7, the V gene TRBV5-4; D not resolved. The germline V gene has CDR1 SGHNT and CDR2 YYREEE (reference sequence). V lost 1 base and J lost 2, with 7 bases in between. The CDR3 loop spans 13 amino acids. Here the CDR3 DNA reads TGTGCCAGCAGCTTGCTTGAGACCTACGAGCAGTACTTC. This codes for CASSLLETYEQYF.

This clone was counted a single time. The chain couples TRBV6-1 to TRBJ2-1; 12 positions agree with TRBD1. The CDR3 totals 16 residues. Losses at the gene ends were 3 bases for V and 9 bases for J; bases not matched to a gene: 9. The germline V gene has CDR1 MNHNS and CDR2 SASEGT. In DNA, the CDR3 is TGTGCCAGCAGTGACCTCCCGGGACAGGGGGCATGTGAGCAGTTCTTC. This codes for CASSDLPGQGACEQFF.

The CDR3 loop reads CASSAERQGWYSGANVLTF. CDR3 nucleotides: TGTGCCAGCAGTGCCGAACGACAGGGTTGGTACTCTGGGGCCAACGTCCTGACTTTC. This sequence joins TRBV28 and TRBJ2-6; TRBD1 aligns across 7 bases. CDR1 is MDHEN, CDR2 SYDVKM, per germline. Trimming at V came to 5 bases and at J to 0 bases, leaving 13 bases not matched to a gene. CDR3 length: 19 residues.

This chain connects TRBV30 to TRBJ2-1; a possible D gene is TRBD2 (6 bases). The CDR3 spans 14 residues. Germline V gene data show CDR1 as GTSNPN and CDR2 as SVGIG (reference sequence). V was cut by 0 bases and J by 4 bases, with 10 bases left in between. The CDR3 DNA is TGTGCCTGGAGTGTAGGCGGGACTTACAATGAGCAGTTCTTC. It translates to CAWSVGGTYNEQFF.

This clone was detected once. This rearrangement joins TRBV16 to TRBJ2-6, with D perhaps matching TRBD1 (5 bases). Between the trimmed V and J ends, which lost 3 bases and 0 bases, there was a span of 12 bases. The CDR3 is 17 amino acids. Germline V lookup: CDR1 KGHSY, CDR2 FQNENV. Written as DNA, the CDR3 is TGTGCCAGCAGCCAGGGGCCCGTACGCTCTGGGGCCAACGTCCTGACTTTC. Translating gives CASSQGPVRSGANVLTF.

This chain links TRBV14 with TRBJ2-3, with 10 bases identical to TRBD2. In germline, CDR1 is SGHDN, CDR2 FVKESK. The CDR3 spans 19 residues. The V gene end was trimmed by 2 bases and the J gene end by 3 bases; junction bases not matched to a gene: 14. As DNA, the CDR3 is TGTGCCAGCAGCCAAAATCGAAGGGAGCCTAGCGGGAGTACAGATACGCAGTATTTT. It codes for CASSQNRREPSGSTDTQYF.

The V and J genes are TRBV7-9 and TRBJ2-3; 10 bases are shared with TRBD1. J was trimmed by 9 bases and V by 0 bases; bases with no gene match: 0. CDR3 length: 13 residues. Looked up from germline, CDR1 is SEHNR and CDR2 is FQNEAQ (reference sequence). Here the CDR3 reads CASSLAGQGTQYF. In DNA, the CDR3 is TGTGCCAGCAGCTTAGCGGGACAGGGGACGCAGTATTTT.

The chain couples TRBV18 to TRBJ1-4; the D is unclear. The CDR3 sequence is 13 residues long. Germline CDR1 and CDR2: KGHSH and LQKENI. V lost 4 bases, J lost 8 bases, and 11 bases lay in between. The CDR3 reads CASSRGIREKLFF. The CDR3 DNA sequence: TGTGCCAGCTCACGTGGAATCAGGGAAAAACTGTTTTTT.